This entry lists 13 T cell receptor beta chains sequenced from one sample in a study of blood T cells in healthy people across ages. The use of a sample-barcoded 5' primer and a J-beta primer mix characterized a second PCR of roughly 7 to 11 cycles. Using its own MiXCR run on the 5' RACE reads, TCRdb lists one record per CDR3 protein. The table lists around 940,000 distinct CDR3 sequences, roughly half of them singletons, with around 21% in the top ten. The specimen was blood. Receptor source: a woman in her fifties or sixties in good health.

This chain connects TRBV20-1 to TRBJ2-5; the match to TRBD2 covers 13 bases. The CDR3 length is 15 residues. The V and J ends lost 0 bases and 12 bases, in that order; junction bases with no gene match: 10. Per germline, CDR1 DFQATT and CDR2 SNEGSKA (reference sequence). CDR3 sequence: CSAREGTSGTKTKYF. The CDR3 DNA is TGCAGTGCTAGAGAAGGGACTAGCGGGACCAAAACCAAGTACTTC.

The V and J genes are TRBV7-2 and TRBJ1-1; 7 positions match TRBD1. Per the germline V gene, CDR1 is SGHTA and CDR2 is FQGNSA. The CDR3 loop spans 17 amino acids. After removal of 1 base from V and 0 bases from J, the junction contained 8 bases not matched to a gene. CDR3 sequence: CASSLGDRVRLNTEAFF. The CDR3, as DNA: TGTGCCAGCAGCTTAGGGGACAGAGTACGCCTGAACACTGAAGCTTTCTTT. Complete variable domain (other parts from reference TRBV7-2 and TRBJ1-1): GAGVSQSPSNKVTEKGKDVELRCDPISGHTALYWYRQSLGQGLEFLIYFQGNSAPDKSGLPSDRFSAERTGGSVSTLTIQRTQQEDSAVYLCASSLGDRVRLNTEAFFGQGTRLTVV.

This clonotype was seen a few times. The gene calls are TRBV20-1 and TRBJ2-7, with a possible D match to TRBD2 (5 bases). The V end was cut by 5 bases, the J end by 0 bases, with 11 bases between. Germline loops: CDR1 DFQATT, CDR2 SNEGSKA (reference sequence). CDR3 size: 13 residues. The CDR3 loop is CSALRTGSYEQYF. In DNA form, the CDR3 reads TGCAGTGCTCTTAGGACTGGCTCCTACGAGCAGTACTTC.

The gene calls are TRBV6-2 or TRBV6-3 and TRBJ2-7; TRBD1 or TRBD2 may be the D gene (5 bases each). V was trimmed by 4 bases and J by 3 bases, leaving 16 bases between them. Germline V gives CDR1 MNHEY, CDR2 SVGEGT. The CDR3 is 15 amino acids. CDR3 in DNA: TGTGCCAGCAGTTTAAGGGAGACAGTTTTCTACGAGCAGTACTTC. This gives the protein CASSLRETVFYEQYF.

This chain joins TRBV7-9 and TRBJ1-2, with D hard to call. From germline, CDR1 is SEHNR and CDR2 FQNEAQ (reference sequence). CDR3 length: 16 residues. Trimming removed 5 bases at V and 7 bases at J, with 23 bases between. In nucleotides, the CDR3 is TGTGCCAGCAGCCCCCAAGACTACCCCGTAGGGCTTGGCTACACCTTC. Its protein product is CASSPQDYPVGLGYTF.

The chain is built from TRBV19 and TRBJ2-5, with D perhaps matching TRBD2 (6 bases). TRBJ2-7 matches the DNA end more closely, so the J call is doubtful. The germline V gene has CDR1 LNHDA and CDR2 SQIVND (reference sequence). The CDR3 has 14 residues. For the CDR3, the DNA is TGTGCCAGTAGCCCGGGAGCTGTCGAATACGAGCAGTACTTC. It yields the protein CASSPGAVEYEQYF.

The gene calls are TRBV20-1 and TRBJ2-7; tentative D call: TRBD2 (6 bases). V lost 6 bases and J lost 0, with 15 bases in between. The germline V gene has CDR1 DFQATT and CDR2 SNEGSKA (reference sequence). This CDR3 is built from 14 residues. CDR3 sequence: CSAPPGLNSYEQYF. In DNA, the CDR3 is TGCAGTGCGCCGCCGGGACTTAACTCCTACGAGCAGTACTTC.

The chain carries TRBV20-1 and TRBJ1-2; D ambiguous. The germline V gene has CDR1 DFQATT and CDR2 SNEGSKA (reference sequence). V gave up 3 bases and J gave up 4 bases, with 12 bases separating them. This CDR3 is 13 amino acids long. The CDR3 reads CSARTRVTYGYTF. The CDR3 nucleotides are TGCAGTGCTAGGACCCGGGTTACCTATGGCTACACCTTC.

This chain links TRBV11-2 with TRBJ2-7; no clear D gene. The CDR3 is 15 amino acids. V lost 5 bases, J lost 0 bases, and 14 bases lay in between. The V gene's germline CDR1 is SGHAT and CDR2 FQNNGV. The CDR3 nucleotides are TGTGCCAGCAGCGGGATCCGATACAACTCCTACGAGCAGTACTTC. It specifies CASSGIRYNSYEQYF.

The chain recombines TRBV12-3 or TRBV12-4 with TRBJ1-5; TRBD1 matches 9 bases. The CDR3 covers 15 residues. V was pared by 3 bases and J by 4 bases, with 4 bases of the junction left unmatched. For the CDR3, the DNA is TGTGCCAGCAGTTTCGGAGACAGGGGGAATCAGCCCCAGCATTTT. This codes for CASSFGDRGNQPQHF.

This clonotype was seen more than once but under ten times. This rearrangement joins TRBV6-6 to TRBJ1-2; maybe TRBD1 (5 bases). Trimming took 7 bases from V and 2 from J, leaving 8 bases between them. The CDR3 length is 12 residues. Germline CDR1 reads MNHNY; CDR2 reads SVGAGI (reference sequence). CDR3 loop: CASNRGNYGYTF. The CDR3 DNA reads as TGTGCCAGCAATCGGGGGAACTATGGCTACACCTTC.

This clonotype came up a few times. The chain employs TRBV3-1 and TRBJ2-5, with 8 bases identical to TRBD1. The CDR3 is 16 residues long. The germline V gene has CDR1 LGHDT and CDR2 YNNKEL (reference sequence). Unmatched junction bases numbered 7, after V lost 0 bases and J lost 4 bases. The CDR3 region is CASSQDHGQGAETQYF. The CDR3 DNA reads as TGTGCCAGCAGCCAAGATCACGGACAGGGTGCAGAGACCCAGTACTTC.

The CDR3 spells CASSLEARTGTQYF. The CDR3 nucleotides are TGTGCCAGCAGCTTAGAAGCCCGCACGGGGACCCAGTACTTC. The chain is built from TRBV7-2 and TRBJ2-5; D gene ambiguous. CDR3 length equals 14 residues. V was pared by 1 base and J by 7 bases, with 13 bases between. Germline CDR1 is SGHTA and CDR2 is FQGNSA. Supplemented by reference TRBV7-2 and TRBJ2-5, the full variable domain reads GAGVSQSPSNKVTEKGKDVELRCDPISGHTALYWYRQSLGQGLEFLIYFQGNSAPDKSGLPSDRFSAERTGGSVSTLTIQRTQQEDSAVYLCASSLEARTGTQYFGPGTRLLVL.